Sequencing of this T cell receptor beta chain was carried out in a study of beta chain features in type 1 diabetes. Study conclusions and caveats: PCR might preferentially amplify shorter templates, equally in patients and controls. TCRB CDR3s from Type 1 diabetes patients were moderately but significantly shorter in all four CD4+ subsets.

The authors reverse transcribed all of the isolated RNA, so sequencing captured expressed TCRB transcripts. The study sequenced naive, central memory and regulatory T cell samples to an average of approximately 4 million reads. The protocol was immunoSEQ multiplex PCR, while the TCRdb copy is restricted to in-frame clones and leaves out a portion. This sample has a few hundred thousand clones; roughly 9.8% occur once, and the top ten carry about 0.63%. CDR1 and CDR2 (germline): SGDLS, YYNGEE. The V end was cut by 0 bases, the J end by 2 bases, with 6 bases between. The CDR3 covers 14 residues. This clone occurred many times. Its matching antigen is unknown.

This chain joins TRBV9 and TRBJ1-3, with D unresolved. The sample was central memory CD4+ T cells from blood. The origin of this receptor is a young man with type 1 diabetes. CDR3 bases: TGTGCCAGCAGCGTAGAGAAAGCTGGAAACACCATATATTTT. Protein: CASSVEKAGNTIYF. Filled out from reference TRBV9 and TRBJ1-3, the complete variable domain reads DSGVTQTPKHLITATGQRVTLRCSPRSGDLSVYWYQQSLDQGLQFLIQYYNGEERAKGNILERFSAQQFPDLHSELNLSSLELGDSALYFCASSVEKAGNTIYFGEGSWLTVV.